Below are 20 T cell receptor beta chains sequenced from a single sample in a study of blood T cell repertoires in COVID-19. Using immunoSEQ multiplex PCR, the repertoire was profiled, and TCRdb retains in-frame clones only, with some absent. The table has approximately 68,000 clones, 85% to 90% seen once. The sample consisted of peripheral blood. Receptors were obtained from a man aged 65 to 85 with active or convalescent COVID-19.

The V gene is TRBV6-5, the J gene TRBJ2-1; D is possibly TRBD1 (6 bases). This CDR3 region has 13 residues. V was shortened by 6 bases and J by 7 bases, with 13 bases between the two germline ends. In germline, CDR1 is MNHEY, CDR2 SVGAGI. The CDR3 here is CASSLGQINEQFF. As DNA, the CDR3 is TGTGCCAGCAGCCTTGGACAGATTAATGAGCAGTTCTTC.

The rearrangement uses TRBV28 and TRBJ2-1, with TRBD2 matching over 8 bases. V was pared by 8 bases and J by 9 bases, with 9 bases of the junction left unmatched. CDR1 MDHEN and CDR2 SYDVKM come from the germline V gene. The CDR3 totals 13 residues. In DNA, the CDR3 is TGTGCCAGCTGGCCAGCGGGAGTTTCTGAGCAGTTCTTC. Residues: CASWPAGVSEQFF. Based on the CDR3 plus reference TRBV28 and TRBJ2-1, the full variable domain is DVKVTQSSRYLVKRTGEKVFLECVQDMDHENMFWYRQDPGLGLRLIYFSYDVKMKEKGDIPEGYSVSREKKERFSLILESASTNQTSMYLCASWPAGVSEQFFGPGTRLTVL.

The rearrangement joins TRBV9 to TRBJ1-3; 7 bases are shared with TRBD1. Germline V gene lookup returns CDR1 SGDLS and CDR2 YYNGEE. This CDR3 contains 15 residues. Trimming removed 0 bases from V and 5 bases from J; junction bases left unmatched: 5. CDR3 DNA sequence: TGTGCCAGCAGCGTAGCCGGGGACAGTAGAAACACCATATATTTT. Translation gives CASSVAGDSRNTIYF.

V is TRBV24-1 and J is TRBJ2-2; maybe TRBD1 (6 bases). The germline CDR1 and CDR2 sequences are KGHDR and SFDVKD. The CDR3 spans 14 residues. Trimming cost V 7 bases and J 0 bases, with 8 bases left between them. This chain's CDR3 is CATSDRTNTGELFF. The CDR3 bases are TGTGCCACCAGCGACAGGACGAACACCGGGGAGCTGTTTTTT.

The J gene is TRBJ2-2, the V gene TRBV30; D is unresolved. This CDR3 contains 11 residues. Germline CDR1 reads GTSNPN; CDR2 reads SVGIG (reference sequence). The V gene lost 0 bases and the J gene lost 6 bases, with 2 bases spanning the gap. CDR3: CAWSVSGELFF. DNA of the CDR3: TGTGCCTGGAGTGTCTCCGGGGAGCTGTTTTTT.

The chain carries TRBV5-1 and TRBJ2-7; the match to TRBD1 covers 11 bases. This CDR3 region has 14 residues. Germline lookup yields CDR1 SGHRS and CDR2 YFSETQ. V shed 5 bases and J 4 bases; nucleotides not matched to a gene: 5. The chain's CDR3 is CASRAGTGGYEQYF. CDR3 nucleotide sequence: TGCGCCAGCAGAGCCGGGACAGGGGGGTACGAGCAGTACTTC.

The chain carries TRBV7-2 and TRBJ1-2, with D possibly matching TRBD1 (5 bases). Trimming removed 3 bases at V and 4 bases at J, with 18 bases between. CDR1 and CDR2 from the germline V gene are SGHTA and FQGNSA. The CDR3 sequence is 16 residues long. CDR3 DNA: TGTGCCAGCAGCTTGACTAGGGGATCCGGATTCTATGGCTACACCTTC. This translates into CASSLTRGSGFYGYTF.

V usage is TRBV5-4 and J usage is TRBJ2-7; D is perhaps TRBD2 (6 bases). This CDR3 is 15 amino acids long. The germline V gene encodes CDR1 SGHNT and CDR2 YYREEE (reference sequence). Trimming removed 0 bases at V and 2 bases at J, with 12 bases between. CDR3 coding DNA: TGTGCCAGCAGCTTGGGGGGGGACTTGACCTACGAGCAGTACTTC. Encoded protein: CASSLGGDLTYEQYF.

This chain connects TRBV12-3 or TRBV12-4 to TRBJ2-1, with a weak D call TRBD2 (6 bases). This CDR3 spans 13 amino acids. V was trimmed by 5 bases and J by 5 bases, leaving 10 bases between them. As DNA, the CDR3 is TGTGCCAGCAGTAGGTGGGAGGACAATGAGCAGTTCTTC. Translated: CASSRWEDNEQFF.

This clone was detected a few times. The chain uses TRBV30 and TRBJ2-2; D is perhaps TRBD2 (5 bases). CDR1 is GTSNPN, CDR2 SVGIG, per germline (reference sequence). The CDR3 extends over 12 amino acids. The germline V and J ends were trimmed by 3 bases and 7 bases, with 9 bases remaining between them. In DNA, the CDR3 is TGTGCCTGGAGACGGGATGGCGGGGAGCTGTTTTTT. This gives the protein CAWRRDGGELFF.

This clone was recorded once. J is TRBJ1-6 and V is TRBV6-5; 8 nucleotides match TRBD1. Germline V gene lookup returns CDR1 MNHEY and CDR2 SVGAGI. This CDR3 spans 15 amino acids. V lost 0 bases, J lost 7 bases, and 2 bases stayed unmatched. For the CDR3, the DNA is TGTGCCAGCAGTTACTCGGACAGGGCGAATTCACCCCTCCACTTT. Its protein product is CASSYSDRANSPLHF.

The chain couples TRBV9 to TRBJ2-3; the D gene is possibly TRBD1 (7 bases). The germline V gene has CDR1 SGDLS and CDR2 YYNGEE. CDR3 length equals 12 residues. V lost 6 bases, J lost 5 bases, and 10 bases lay in between. The CDR3 DNA sequence: TGTGCCAGCAACAGGGGAGGAGATACGCAGTATTTT. This encodes CASNRGGDTQYF. Combining the CDR3 with reference TRBV9 and TRBJ2-3 gives the whole variable domain DSGVTQTPKHLITATGQRVTLRCSPRSGDLSVYWYQQSLDQGLQFLIQYYNGEERAKGNILERFSAQQFPDLHSELNLSSLELGDSALYFCASNRGGDTQYFGPGTRLTVL.

The chain is built from TRBV14 and TRBJ2-5, with TRBD2 matching 11 bases. This CDR3 has 15 amino acids. The V segment lost 6 bases and the J segment 5 bases; nucleotides outside the gene matches: 8. Germline V gives CDR1 SGHDN, CDR2 FVKESK. The CDR3 DNA follows: TGTGCCAGCAGTTCCGGGACTAGCGGAGGGGAGACCCAGTACTTC. Its protein product is CASSSGTSGGETQYF.

V gene TRBV10-3 combines with J gene TRBJ1-6; D not certain. This CDR3 region has 14 residues. V gave up 5 bases and J gave up 5 bases, with 10 bases separating them. Germline V gives CDR1 ENHRY, CDR2 SYGVKD. The CDR3, as DNA: TGTGCCATCAGTACAAGGGAGAATAATTCACCCCTCCACTTT. This translates into CAISTRENNSPLHF.

V is TRBV28 and J is TRBJ1-2; 11 bases are a match to TRBD1. Per the germline V gene, CDR1 is MDHEN and CDR2 is SYDVKM. The length of the CDR3 is 13 residues. The V and J ends lost 4 bases and 6 bases, in that order; junction bases with no gene match: 1. The chain's CDR3 is CASSSGQGDGYTF. In nucleotides, the CDR3 is TGTGCCAGCAGTTCGGGACAGGGGGATGGCTACACCTTC.

This rearrangement joins TRBV20-1 to TRBJ2-1, with 7 bases lining up with TRBD2. V was pared by 3 bases and J by 13 bases, with 12 bases of the junction left unmatched. CDR3 length: 13 residues. CDR1 is DFQATT and CDR2 is SNEGSKA in the germline V gene (reference sequence). CDR3 residues: CSASLGITSEQFF. The CDR3 DNA is TGCAGTGCTAGTCTTGGGATTACTAGCGAACAGTTCTTC.

The chain joins TRBV7-2 to TRBJ2-3; D is ambiguous. Germline V gene data show CDR1 as SGHTA and CDR2 as FQGNSA. Trimming removed 2 bases at V and 2 bases at J, with 8 bases between. The CDR3 has 14 amino acids. The CDR3 reads CASSLSSATDTQYF. CDR3 nucleotide sequence: TGTGCCAGCAGCTTAAGCTCTGCCACAGATACGCAGTATTTT.

Here the CDR3 DNA reads TGTGCCAGCAGTCCACAGGGGCTTGGGGATCGACATCAGCCCCAGCATTTT. This translates into CASSPQGLGDRHQPQHF. The chain uses TRBV6-6 and TRBJ1-5, with 7 bases aligning to TRBD1. The CDR3 consists of 17 residues. Germline V CDR1 and CDR2: MNHNY, SVGAGI (reference sequence). J was trimmed by 5 bases and V by 5 bases; bases with no gene match: 15.

The V gene is TRBV6-5, the J gene TRBJ2-7; no reliable D call. Germline CDR1 reads MNHEY; CDR2 reads SVGAGI. V lost 0 bases and J lost 2, with 11 bases in between. The CDR3 is made up of 15 amino acids. Here the CDR3 DNA reads TGTGCCAGCAGTTACTCGTCATCACAGCCCTACGAGCAGTACTTC. Translated, it gives CASSYSSSQPYEQYF.

This chain connects TRBV6-2 or TRBV6-3 to TRBJ1-1; D remains ambiguous. CDR3 length: 15 residues. V was pared by 2 bases and J by 0 bases, with 10 bases between. Germline CDR1 and CDR2: MNHEY and SVGEGT. In DNA, the CDR3 is TGTGCCAGCAGTTACCCCGGACTAATGAACACTGAAGCTTTCTTT. It specifies CASSYPGLMNTEAFF.